This T cell receptor (beta chain) was sequenced during a study of metastatic and nonmetastatic thyroid tumors. Study-wide background: It was across blood and tumor or nodule tissue from malignant and benign thyroid patients that repertoires were compared.

Study conclusions and caveats: Significantly greater TCR beta diversity was reportedly found in malignant thyroid tumors than in benign nodules (in blood and tumor).

Prior to thyroid surgery, none of the patients had received any treatment. Trimming stripped 1 base from V and 8 bases from J, with 26 bases between. Germline lookup yields CDR1 GTSNPN and CDR2 SVGIG (reference sequence). The length of the CDR3 is 18 residues. In the authors' methods: The study built a papillary thyroid cancer distant-metastasis classifier from CDR3 differences across clinicopathological groups. TCRdb ran MiXCR on the PCR reads. Here the V and J calls rest on TCRdb's processing, not on the authors' analysis. The repertoire consists of 20,000 to 30,000 clones, with under 25% occurring once and the leading ten covering around 13%. Details on this clone: What it binds is not known.

This TCR came from a male donor with papillary thyroid cancer or a benign thyroid nodule (not recorded which). Some clones in this sample may be carry-over from other donors' samples. V is TRBV30 and J is TRBJ2-2; no clear D. Specimen: blood. CDR3 region: CAWSGRPRRKKYVGELFF. The CDR3 DNA is TGTGCCTGGAGTGGGCGGCCCCGCAGGAAAAAGTACGTTGGGGAGCTGTTTTTT.